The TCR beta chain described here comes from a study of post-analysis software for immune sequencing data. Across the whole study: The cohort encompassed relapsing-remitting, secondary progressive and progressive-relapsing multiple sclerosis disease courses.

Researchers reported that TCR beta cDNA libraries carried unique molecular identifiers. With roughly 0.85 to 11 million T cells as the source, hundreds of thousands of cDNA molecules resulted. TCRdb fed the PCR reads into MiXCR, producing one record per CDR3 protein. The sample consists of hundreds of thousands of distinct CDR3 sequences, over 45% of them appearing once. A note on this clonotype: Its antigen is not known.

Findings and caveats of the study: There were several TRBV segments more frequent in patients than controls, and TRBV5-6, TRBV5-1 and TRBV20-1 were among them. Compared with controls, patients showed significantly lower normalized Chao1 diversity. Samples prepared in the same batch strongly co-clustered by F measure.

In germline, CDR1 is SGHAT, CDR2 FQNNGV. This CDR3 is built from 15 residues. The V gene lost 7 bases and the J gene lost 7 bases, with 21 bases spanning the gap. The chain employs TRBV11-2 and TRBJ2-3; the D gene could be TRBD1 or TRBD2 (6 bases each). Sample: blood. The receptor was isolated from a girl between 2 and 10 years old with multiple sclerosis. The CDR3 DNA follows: TGTGCCAGCACCGACTATCTAGGGGGGTATAATACGCAGTATTTT. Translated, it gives CASTDYLGGYNTQYF.